The sample holds many counts of the clone carrying this T cell receptor beta chain. Its antigen is not identified. One entry per CDR3 protein results from TCRdb running MiXCR on the RT-PCR reads. Found here are approximately 730,000 distinct CDR3 sequences, 11% to 15% of them singletons; the top ten hold around 7%. The sample belongs to a study of response to subunit inactivated influenza vaccine. General study points: Authors suggested seasonal influenza vaccinations each recruit few new T cells.

The sequencing here drew on PBMCs from blood, taken approximately 15 days before vaccination. The clonotype was recovered from a man aged 50 to 60 who received an inactivated influenza vaccine.

The CDR3 DNA reads as TGTGCCAGCAGCCAAGATCCGGGACTAGCGGCTCCGGATACGCAGTATTTT. This encodes CASSQDPGLAAPDTQYF. The chain links TRBV4-2 to TRBJ2-3; 11 bases agree with TRBD2. The CDR3 totals 17 residues. The ends lost 0 bases at V and 6 bases at J; junction bases unmatched: 8. CDR1 and CDR2 (germline): LGHNA, YNFKEQ.